This entry lists 18 T cell receptor beta chains sequenced from one sample in a study of Tregs in tolerant kidney transplant recipients (dated by TCRdb to about 2019). To prepare the library, the immunoSEQ multiplex PCR assay was applied. TCRdb took this table from immuneACCESS and kept in-frame rearrangements with V and J called. Such tables lack part of the clones; where checked against another copy, unresolved V genes explain under half of the gap, and the rest is unexplained. Counted in this sample were approximately 81,000 clones; roughly 91% of them appeared once. The top ten clonotypes cover 1.6% of the sample. The transplants used related donors with nonmyeloablative bone marrow transplantation, and mixed chimerism in the human trials was transient. The source material was CD4+ T cells from blood (PBMCs), sampled 24 months after the transplant. All receptors come from a human patient who received a combined kidney and bone marrow transplant. Some T cells present after a transplant may be cells of the graft donor.

The V gene is TRBV6-5, the J gene TRBJ1-2; D is ambiguous. The CDR3 has 14 amino acids. Germline lookup yields CDR1 MNHEY and CDR2 SVGAGI. Trimming cost V 2 bases and J 3 bases, with 10 bases left between them. The CDR3 nucleotides are TGTGCCAGCAGTTACAGAGGCGGTTACTATGGCTACACCTTC. As protein: CASSYRGGYYGYTF.

The V gene is TRBV7-2, the J gene TRBJ2-7; 9 bases match TRBD2. The CDR3 covers 15 residues. V was clipped by 5 bases and J by 3 bases; unmatched bases: 8. Germline V gene lookup returns CDR1 SGHTA and CDR2 FQGNSA. The CDR3 DNA is TGTGCCAGCAGCCCCCGGCGGGGGGGCGGCTACGAGCAGTACTTC. Its protein product is CASSPRRGGGYEQYF.

V usage is TRBV6-5 and J usage is TRBJ2-7, with a weak D call TRBD2 (6 bases). Trimming took off 7 bases at V and 6 bases at J, with 19 bases between the two ends. The germline gives CDR1 MNHEY, CDR2 SVGAGI. The CDR3 has 14 amino acids. CDR3 sequence (DNA): TGTGCCAGCAATTTGGGGAGGATGGCGACCGAGCAGTACTTC. It codes for CASNLGRMATEQYF.

This sequence joins TRBV7-9 and TRBJ1-2; the match to TRBD1 covers 11 bases. J gave up 7 bases and V 1 base, and 8 bases lay outside the gene matches. Germline loops: CDR1 SEHNR, CDR2 FQNEAQ (reference sequence). The CDR3 covers 16 residues. CDR3 nucleotides: TGTGCCAGCAGCTTAGTGCGGACAGGGGGCGAAACTGGCTACACCTTC. As protein: CASSLVRTGGETGYTF.

V is TRBV19 and J is TRBJ2-7; possible D gene TRBD1, 6 bases. Between the trimmed V and J ends, which lost 6 bases and 7 bases, there was a span of 19 bases. This CDR3 comprises 14 residues. The germline V gene has CDR1 LNHDA and CDR2 SQIVND (reference sequence). Written as DNA, the CDR3 is TGTGCCAGTAGCCCAATTGGACAGATTTGGGAGCAGTACTTC. This gives the protein CASSPIGQIWEQYF. The entire variable domain, with the rest obtained from reference TRBV19 and TRBJ2-7, is as follows: DGGITQSPKYLFRKEGQNVTLSCEQNLNHDAMYWYRQDPGQGLRLIYYSQIVNDFQKGDIAEGYSVSREKKESFPLTVTSAQKNPTAFYLCASSPIGQIWEQYFGPGTRLTVT.

The chain has TRBV21-1 and TRBJ1-5. TRBV21-1 counts as a pseudogene. CDR3 size: 17 residues. The DNA of the CDR3 is TGTGCCAGCAGCAAAGATTACGGGGAATTCGGCAATCAGCCCCAGCATTTT. Its protein product is CASSKDYGEFGNQPQHF.

The chain couples TRBV7-2 to TRBJ2-1; TRBD1 aligns across 9 bases. V was pared by 6 bases and J by 4 bases, with 10 bases of the junction left unmatched. The germline gives CDR1 SGHTA, CDR2 FQGNSA. This CDR3 comprises 16 residues. The CDR3 nucleotides read TGTGCCAGCAGTTACCAAGGACAGGGGCTATACAATGAGCAGTTCTTC. Residues: CASSYQGQGLYNEQFF.

The gene calls are TRBV30 and TRBJ2-1; 9 bases fit TRBD1. The CDR3 extends over 18 amino acids. V trimming: 4 bases; J trimming: 1 base; junction bases outside the gene matches: 14. From germline, CDR1 is GTSNPN and CDR2 SVGIG (reference sequence). CDR3 DNA: TGTGCCTGGACCCGGTTATTGGGGACAGGGCGATCCTACAATGAGCAGTTCTTC. Protein sequence: CAWTRLLGTGRSYNEQFF.

The rearrangement uses TRBV11-3 and TRBJ2-7; TRBD2 matches at 8 bases. Germline values: CDR1 SGHNT, CDR2 YENEEA. V lost 5 bases, J lost 1 base, and 7 bases stayed unmatched. The CDR3 has 15 amino acids. DNA for the CDR3: TGTGCCAGCAGCCCGGGAGGGCCTAGATCCTACGAGCAGTACTTC. Residues: CASSPGGPRSYEQYF.

The chain joins TRBV4-3 to TRBJ1-4; D gene unclear. Germline-derived CDR1 and CDR2 are LGHNA and YSLEER. Deletions cut 0 bases from V and 2 bases from J, with 10 bases between. CDR3 size: 16 residues. The CDR3 reads CASSQDKEDTNEKLFF. The CDR3 coding sequence is TGCGCCAGCAGCCAAGATAAAGAGGATACTAATGAAAAACTGTTTTTT.

This clone was observed once. This rearrangement joins TRBV5-4 to TRBJ2-1; 14 bases map to TRBD2. The length of the CDR3 is 15 residues. Germline trimming cut 4 bases from V and 7 bases from J; bases unmatched to any gene: 4. The germline gives CDR1 SGHNT, CDR2 YYREEE (reference sequence). As DNA, the CDR3 is TGTGCCAGCAGCCAGGGGACTAGCGGGAGTAATGAGCAGTTCTTC. Protein product: CASSQGTSGSNEQFF.

This chain's CDR3 is CALGQSNQPQHF. CDR3 DNA sequence: TGTGCCCTGGGACAGAGCAATCAGCCCCAGCATTTT. The V and J genes are TRBV30 and TRBJ1-5; TRBD1 matches at 7 bases. Germline V gene sequence: CDR1 GTSNPN, CDR2 SVGIG (reference sequence). The length of the CDR3 is 12 residues. V shed 8 bases, J shed 1 base, and the junction held 2 bases outside the gene matches.

The chain recombines TRBV7-6 with TRBJ2-1, with 9 bases fitting TRBD2. CDR1 is SGHVS, CDR2 FNYEAQ, per germline. This CDR3 region has 15 residues. The V gene end was trimmed by 4 bases and the J gene end by 4 bases; junction bases not matched to a gene: 5. CDR3 in amino acids: CASSSLAGSYNEQFF. CDR3 DNA sequence: TGTGCCAGCAGCTCTCTAGCGGGGAGTTACAATGAGCAGTTCTTC.

CDR3 protein: CASSLGPPGQGGIEQYF. The CDR3 DNA reads as TGCGCCAGCAGCTTGGGGCCTCCGGGACAGGGGGGAATCGAGCAGTACTTC. The chain combines TRBV5-1 with TRBJ2-7; 11 nucleotides align to TRBD1. The CDR3 totals 17 residues. Germline trimming cut 0 bases from V and 6 bases from J; bases unmatched to any gene: 11. Germline V lookup: CDR1 SGHRS, CDR2 YFSETQ.

This sequence joins TRBV13 and TRBJ1-3; maybe TRBD1 (5 bases). This CDR3 comprises 15 residues. V gave up 2 bases and J gave up 4 bases, with 12 bases separating them. CDR1 is PRHDT, CDR2 FYEKMQ, per germline (reference sequence). CDR3 in amino acids: CASSLWQRGGNTIYF. Here the CDR3 DNA reads TGTGCCAGCAGCTTATGGCAAAGGGGAGGAAACACCATATATTTT. Full variable domain (outside the CDR3, taken from reference TRBV13 and TRBJ1-3): AAGVIQSPRHLIKEKRETATLKCYPIPRHDTVYWYQQGPGQDPQFLISFYEKMQSDKGSIPDRFSAQQFSDYHSELNMSSLELGDSALYFCASSLWQRGGNTIYFGEGSWLTVV.

The chain combines TRBV7-3 with TRBJ2-5, with 9 bases lining up with TRBD2. With V trimmed by 4 bases and J by 9 bases, 9 bases remained unmatched. CDR1 is SGHTA and CDR2 is FQGTGA in the germline V gene. CDR3 length equals 14 residues. CDR3 sequence reads: CASSSGGGGGPQYF. The CDR3 nucleotides are TGTGCCAGCAGCTCCGGCGGCGGGGGGGGTCCCCAGTACTTC.

The chain links TRBV2 to TRBJ2-4, with a tentative D call TRBD2 (6 bases). Trimming shortened V by 7 bases and J by 0 bases, and 10 bases separated the two germline ends. Germline values: CDR1 SNHLY, CDR2 FYNNEI. The CDR3 is made up of 14 amino acids. CDR3 sequence (DNA): TGTGCCAGCAATGGGGGACTAGCCAAAAACATTCAGTACTTC. Its translation: CASNGGLAKNIQYF.

This chain links TRBV4-3 with TRBJ2-1, with no clear D. V was cut by 4 bases and J by 4 bases, with 17 bases left in between. Germline V gene lookup returns CDR1 LGHNA and CDR2 YSLEER. This CDR3 contains 16 residues. The CDR3 nucleotides are TGCGCCAGCAGCCCAAGGCCCAGGATAGAATACAATGAGCAGTTCTTC. Translating gives CASSPRPRIEYNEQFF.